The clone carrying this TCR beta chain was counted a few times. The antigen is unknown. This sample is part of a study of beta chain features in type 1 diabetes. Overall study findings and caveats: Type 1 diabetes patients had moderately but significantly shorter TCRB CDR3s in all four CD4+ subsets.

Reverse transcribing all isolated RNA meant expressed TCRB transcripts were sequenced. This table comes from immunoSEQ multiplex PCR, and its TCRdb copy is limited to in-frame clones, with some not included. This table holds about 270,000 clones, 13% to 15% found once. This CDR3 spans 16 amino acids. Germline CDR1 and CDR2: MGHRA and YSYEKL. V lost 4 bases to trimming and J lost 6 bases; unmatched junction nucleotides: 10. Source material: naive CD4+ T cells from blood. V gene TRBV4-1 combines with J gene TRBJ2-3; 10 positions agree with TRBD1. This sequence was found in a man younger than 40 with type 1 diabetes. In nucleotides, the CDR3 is TGCGCCAGCAGCCTCTCCCTCGGACAGGGGGAGGATACGCAGTATTTT. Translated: CASSLSLGQGEDTQYF.